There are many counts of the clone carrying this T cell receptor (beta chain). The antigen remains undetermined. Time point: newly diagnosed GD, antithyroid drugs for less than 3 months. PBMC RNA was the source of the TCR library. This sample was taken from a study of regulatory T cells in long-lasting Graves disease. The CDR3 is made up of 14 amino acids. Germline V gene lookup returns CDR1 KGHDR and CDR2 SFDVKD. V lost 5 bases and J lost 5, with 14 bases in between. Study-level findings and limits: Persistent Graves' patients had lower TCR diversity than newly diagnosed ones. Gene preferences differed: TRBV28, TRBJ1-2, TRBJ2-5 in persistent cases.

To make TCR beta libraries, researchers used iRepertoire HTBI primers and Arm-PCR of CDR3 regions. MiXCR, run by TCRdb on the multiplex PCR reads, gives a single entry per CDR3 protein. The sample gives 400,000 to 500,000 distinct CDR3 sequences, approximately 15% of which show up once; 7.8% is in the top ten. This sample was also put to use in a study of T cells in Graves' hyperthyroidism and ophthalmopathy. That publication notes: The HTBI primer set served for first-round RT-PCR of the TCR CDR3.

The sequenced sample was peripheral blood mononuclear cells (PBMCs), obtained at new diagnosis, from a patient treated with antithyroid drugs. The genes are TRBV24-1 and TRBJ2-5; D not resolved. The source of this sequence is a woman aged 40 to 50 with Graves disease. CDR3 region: CATSALGDVETQYF. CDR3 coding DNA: TGTGCCACCAGTGCATTAGGAGACGTGGAGACCCAGTACTTC.